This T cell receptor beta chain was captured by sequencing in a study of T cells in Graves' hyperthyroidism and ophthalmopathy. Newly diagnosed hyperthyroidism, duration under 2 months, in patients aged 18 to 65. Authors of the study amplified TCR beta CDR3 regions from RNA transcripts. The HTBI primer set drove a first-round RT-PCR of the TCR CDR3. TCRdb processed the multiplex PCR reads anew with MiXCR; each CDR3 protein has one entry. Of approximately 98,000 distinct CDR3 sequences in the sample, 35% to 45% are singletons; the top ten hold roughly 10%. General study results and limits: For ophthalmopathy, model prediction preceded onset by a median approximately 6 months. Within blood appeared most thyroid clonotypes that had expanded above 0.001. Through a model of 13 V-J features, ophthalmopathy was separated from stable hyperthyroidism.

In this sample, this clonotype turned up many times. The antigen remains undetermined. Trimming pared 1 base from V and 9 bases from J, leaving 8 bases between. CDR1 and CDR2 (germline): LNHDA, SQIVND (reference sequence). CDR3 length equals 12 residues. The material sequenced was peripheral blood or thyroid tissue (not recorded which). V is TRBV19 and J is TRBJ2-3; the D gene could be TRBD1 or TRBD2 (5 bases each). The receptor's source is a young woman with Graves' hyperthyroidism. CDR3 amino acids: CASSIGDGTQYF. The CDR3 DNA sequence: TGTGCCAGTAGTATAGGGGACGGGACGCAGTATTTT.